The next 3 T cell receptor beta chains were all read from a single sample in a study of CD8+ T cells in alopecia areata. cDNA prepared by RNA extraction and subsequent reverse transcription served as the template for sequencing. Profiling relied on immunoSEQ multiplex PCR, and the TCRdb table lists in-frame clones only, not all of them. Altogether 150,000 to 250,000 clones are present, 55% to 70% being singletons, with the ten largest covering around 3.2%. The treatment is: oral pan-JAK inhibitor, 5-10 mg twice daily. This sample comprised CD4+ T cells sorted from blood, obtained at week 4, from a patient treated with tofacitinib. The receptors derive from a human donor with alopecia areata.

This clone was counted only a few times. This chain links TRBV7-9 with TRBJ2-5; 11 bases match TRBD1. The V gene's germline CDR1 is SEHNR and CDR2 FQNEAQ (reference sequence). The J segment lost 2 bases and the V segment lost 5 bases, leaving 7 bases of the junction unmatched. The CDR3 totals 16 residues. As DNA, the CDR3 is TGTGCCAGCAGCACTGGACAGGGGGCGCGTCAAGAGACCCAGTACTTC. This sequence encodes CASSTGQGARQETQYF.

V and J are TRBV30 and TRBJ2-3; 12 bases are shared with TRBD2. Germline CDR1 GTSNPN, CDR2 SVGIG (reference sequence). The CDR3 covers 16 residues. J was trimmed by 3 bases and V by 7 bases; bases with no gene match: 11. The CDR3 sequence is CASSSTSGGFTDTQYF. The CDR3 nucleotides are TGTGCCTCTTCCTCCACTAGCGGGGGGTTTACAGATACGCAGTATTTT.

This sequence joins TRBV4-3 and TRBJ1-2; perhaps TRBD1 as D (6 bases). This CDR3 region has 15 residues. V lost 0 bases and J 7 bases, leaving 15 bases between the germline ends. The germline V gene has CDR1 LGHNA and CDR2 YSLEER. CDR3 region: CASSQDQTGRVGYTF. CDR3 nucleotides: TGCGCCAGCAGCCAAGATCAAACAGGGAGGGTTGGCTACACCTTC.